This paragraph reports one T cell receptor beta chain. Its antigen is not known. A much larger clonotype is one base distant, so this may be a read error. Original processing methods: Filtering differed for immunoSEQ, which gave only junction sequences without quality scores. This table comes from immunoSEQ multiplex PCR, and its TCRdb copy is limited to in-frame clones, with some not included. V, J and clone size reflect that table, while D and trimming were determined from the DNA. This sample has millions of clones, with roughly 96% found just once. CDR3 length: 14 residues. Germline CDR1 is GTSNPN and CDR2 is SVGIG (reference sequence). V was shortened by 8 bases and J by 0 bases, with 14 bases between the two germline ends. The sample originates from a study of shared clonotypes between healthy human individuals. General study points: Only blood underwent sampling, and tissue repertoires likely differ. The generation probabilities recorded for non-shared clonotypes fell below those of clonotypes shared by all four donors.

This sequence was found in a man younger than 30 in good health. The chain joins TRBV30 to TRBJ1-3; D not certain. Sequenced: naive CD4+ T cells sorted from blood. Subset: CD45RA+ positively selected. The CDR3, as DNA: TGTGCCCGGAATCCCGGGGTCTCTGGAAACACCATATATTTT. It translates to CARNPGVSGNTIYF. Full variable domain (rest looked up from reference TRBV30 and TRBJ1-3): SQTIHQWPATLVQPVGSPLSLECTVEGTSNPNLYWYRQAAGRGLQLLFYSVGIGQISSEVPQNLSASRPQDRQFILSSKKLLLSDSGFYLCARNPGVSGNTIYFGEGSWLTVV.